The 30 T cell receptor beta chains presented below share a single source sample, sequenced in a study of post-analysis software for immune sequencing data. For these TCRs, the target antigens are not known. Prepared libraries of TCR beta cDNA carried unique molecular identifiers. One entry per CDR3 protein, called by TCRdb with MiXCR from the PCR reads. The repertoire holds 800,000 to 950,000 distinct CDR3 sequences, with under 70% as singletons. Findings and limits, study-wide: A handful of TRBV segments appeared more often in patients than in controls, and TRBV5-6, TRBV5-1 and TRBV20-1 were among these.

The sequencing sample was made of blood. The receptors come from a girl aged 5-17 years with multiple sclerosis.

Only a few counts were recorded for this clonotype. The chain couples TRBV5-1 to TRBJ1-1; 11 bases are a match to TRBD1. Trimming cost V 4 bases and J 5 bases; bases outside gene matches: 13. This CDR3 has 17 residues. From germline, CDR1 is SGHRS and CDR2 YFSETQ. CDR3 coding DNA: TGCGCCAGCAGCCGGACAGGGGGCCCTTCGAGGGGGACTGAAGCTTTCTTT. This encodes CASSRTGGPSRGTEAFF.

A single count supports this clonotype. The chain combines TRBV7-8 with TRBJ2-1; unclear D gene. The germline V gene encodes CDR1 SGHVS and CDR2 FQNEAQ. V was clipped by 5 bases and J by 5 bases, with 10 bases between them. The CDR3 sequence is 13 residues long. The CDR3 loop is CASSPGVHNEQFF. DNA for the CDR3: TGTGCCAGCAGCCCTGGGGTCCACAATGAGCAGTTCTTC.

This CDR3 reads CASSTPGPDTGGQYF. The CDR3 DNA sequence: TGTGCCAGCAGCACGCCGGGTCCGGACACAGGAGGGCAGTACTTC. The rearrangement links TRBV21-1 to TRBJ2-4; TRBD2 is the table's D call, not checked against the DNA. TRBV21-1 is noted as a pseudogene. The CDR3 extends over 15 amino acids.

The chain recombines TRBV20-1 with TRBJ2-1; TRBD2 is a possible D gene (5 bases). The CDR3 length is 15 residues. CDR1 and CDR2 (germline): DFQATT, SNEGSKA (reference sequence). The V end lost 3 bases, the J end lost 5 bases, and 17 bases lay between the germline ends. The CDR3, as DNA: TGCAGTGCTAGCCTCGGAGGTTTACGGAACAATGAGCAGTTCTTC. It codes for CSASLGGLRNNEQFF.

This chain uses TRBV4-2 with TRBJ2-5; no firm D call. Germline CDR1 is LGHNA and CDR2 is YNFKEQ. This CDR3 spans 18 amino acids. V lost 0 bases and J lost 0, with 17 bases in between. CDR3 coding DNA: TGTGCCAGCAGCCAAGATCTCCTGCACGCGACGTACCAAGAGACCCAGTACTTC. It translates to CASSQDLLHATYQETQYF.

This rearrangement joins TRBV20-1 to TRBJ2-7; 7 nucleotides match TRBD1. V lost 4 bases, J lost 0 bases, and 6 bases stayed unmatched. The CDR3 length is 14 residues. Germline V gives CDR1 DFQATT, CDR2 SNEGSKA (reference sequence). CDR3 loop: CSATGQPSSYEQYF. In nucleotides, the CDR3 is TGCAGTGCTACGGGACAGCCAAGCTCCTACGAGCAGTACTTC.

DNA of the CDR3: TGTGCCAGCAGCTTCGGGGGCTTGTTTCAGCCCCAGCATTTT. Protein product: CASSFGGLFQPQHF. The chain combines TRBV7-9 with TRBJ1-5, with D tentatively TRBD1 (6 bases). The CDR3 runs 14 residues. Germline assignment: CDR1 SEHNR and CDR2 FQNEAQ (reference sequence). V was clipped by 3 bases and J by 6 bases, with 12 bases between them.

The CDR3 nucleotides read TGTGCCAGCAGCCAAGCACCACAGGGGGCAGGGGCAGATACGCAGTATTTT. Translating it yields CASSQAPQGAGADTQYF. The chain combines TRBV3-1 with TRBJ2-3; 9 positions agree with TRBD1. The length of the CDR3 is 17 residues. The germline gives CDR1 LGHDT, CDR2 YNNKEL (reference sequence). Losses at the gene ends were 1 base for V and 4 bases for J; bases not matched to a gene: 9.

This clonotype occurred once. The V and J genes are TRBV5-5 and TRBJ1-5; a possible D gene is TRBD1 (6 bases). CDR3 length equals 15 residues. V dropped 0 bases and J dropped 3 bases, with 10 bases sitting between them. Germline-derived CDR1 and CDR2 are SGHKS and YYEKEE (reference sequence). The DNA of the CDR3 is TGTGCCAGCAGCTTGGGACAGGCAGCCAATCAGCCCCAGCATTTT. This encodes CASSLGQAANQPQHF.

The V call is TRBV5-1, the J call TRBJ2-1; 8 nucleotides line up with TRBD2. The CDR3 covers 20 residues. Germline V gene data show CDR1 as SGHRS and CDR2 as YFSETQ. J was trimmed by 2 bases and V by 1 base; bases with no gene match: 17. In nucleotides, the CDR3 is TGCGCCAGCAGCTTGTCGTTGCGGGGGGTACAACCGGGCCCCTACAATGAGCAGTTCTTC. This translates into CASSLSLRGVQPGPYNEQFF.

A few counts support this clonotype. This sequence joins TRBV6-4 and TRBJ2-1, with 8 bases matching TRBD2. The junction had 5 bases not matched to a gene; V was cut back by 0 bases and J by 7 bases. Germline V lookup: CDR1 MRHNA, CDR2 SNTAGT. This CDR3 is 15 amino acids long. CDR3 amino acids: CASSDSSGKGNEQFF. The CDR3 nucleotides are TGTGCCAGCAGTGACTCTAGCGGGAAAGGAAATGAGCAGTTCTTC.

This clonotype was detected only a few times. This chain links TRBV12-3 or TRBV12-4 with TRBJ2-1, with D possibly being TRBD2 (6 bases). With 7 bases removed from V and 4 bases from J, the gap between germline ends came to 23 bases. This CDR3 is built from 17 residues. The DNA for the CDR3 is TGTGCCAGCACTACCTCCTTCCAGCGGGCGGCTTACAATGAGCAGTTCTTC. It yields the protein CASTTSFQRAAYNEQFF.

J is TRBJ1-2 and V is TRBV27; 8 nucleotides match TRBD1. There are 14 residues in the CDR3. Per the germline V gene, CDR1 is MNHEY and CDR2 is SMNVEV (reference sequence). The junction had 6 bases not matched to a gene; V was cut back by 5 bases and J by 4 bases. The CDR3 region has the DNA TGTGCCAGCAGTCCTACAGGGGGGAGCTATGGCTACACCTTC. Its protein is CASSPTGGSYGYTF.

The chain uses TRBV20-1 and TRBJ1-5; TRBD1 might be the D (6 bases). The CDR3 has 14 amino acids. V gave up 6 bases and J gave up 1 base, with 13 bases separating them. Germline V gene data show CDR1 as DFQATT and CDR2 as SNEGSKA (reference sequence). The DNA of the CDR3 is TGCAGTGCCCTGACCGGGACAAGCAATCAGCCCCAGCATTTT. Its translation: CSALTGTSNQPQHF.

The chain joins TRBV6-5 to TRBJ2-7, with 11 bases identical to TRBD1. Germline-derived CDR1 and CDR2 are MNHEY and SVGAGI. J lost 6 bases, V lost 5 bases, and 9 bases had no gene match. The CDR3 has 15 amino acids. The CDR3 DNA follows: TGTGCCAGCAGTACGTCCGGGACAGGGGGAGGCGAGCAGTACTTC. Its protein product is CASSTSGTGGGEQYF.

The chain uses TRBV6-5 and TRBJ2-1; possibly TRBD1 or TRBD2 for D (5 bases each). The J call is doubtful: the DNA matches TRBJ2-7 better. CDR1 is MNHEY, CDR2 SVGAGI, per germline. The CDR3 consists of 16 residues. The DNA of the CDR3 is TGTGCCAGCAGTTACTCCAGAGGGCAGGGTAACTACGAGCAGTACTTC. Its translation is CASSYSRGQGNYEQYF.

The rearrangement links TRBV20-1 to TRBJ2-7, with 7 bases fitting TRBD1. Germline V lookup: CDR1 DFQATT, CDR2 SNEGSKA (reference sequence). J lost 3 bases, V lost 4 bases, and 12 bases had no gene match. This CDR3 region has 15 residues. This CDR3 reads CSATATGREVYEQYF. The CDR3, as DNA: TGCAGTGCTACTGCGACAGGGAGAGAGGTCTACGAGCAGTACTTC.

This clonotype showed up just a few times. The gene calls are TRBV7-3 and TRBJ2-1, with D possibly TRBD2 on 6 matching bases. Trimming took 1 base from V and 3 from J, leaving 7 bases between them. The germline gives CDR1 SGHTA, CDR2 FQGTGA. CDR3 size: 14 residues. The CDR3 nucleotides read TGTGCCAGCAGCTTAAAAGCGGGCTACAATGAGCAGTTCTTC. As protein: CASSLKAGYNEQFF.

J is TRBJ1-1 and V is TRBV9; tentatively, D is TRBD1 (5 bases). This CDR3 is 14 amino acids long. In germline, CDR1 is SGDLS, CDR2 YYNGEE. V lost 4 bases and J 4 bases, leaving 14 bases between the germline ends. The CDR3 bases are TGTGCCAGCAGCCCGATGGGGGTAGGCACTGAAGCTTTCTTT. Residues: CASSPMGVGTEAFF.

This chain's CDR3 is CASSPPGAETFF. The CDR3 nucleotides are TGTGCCAGCTCACCACCCGGGGCCGAGACTTTCTTT. This rearrangement joins TRBV18 to TRBJ1-1; a possible D gene is TRBD1 (5 bases). V dropped 0 bases and J dropped 12 bases, with 11 bases sitting between them. The CDR3 spans 12 residues. Germline CDR1 is KGHSH and CDR2 is LQKENI.

The chain recombines TRBV4-2 with TRBJ2-1, with D tentatively TRBD2 (6 bases). Germline V gene lookup returns CDR1 LGHNA and CDR2 YNFKEQ. The CDR3 spans 16 residues. V lost 0 bases and J 6 bases, leaving 15 bases between the germline ends. As DNA, the CDR3 is TGTGCCAGCAGCCAAGAGGCTAGCGCAGGTTTCAATGAGCAGTTCTTC. Residues: CASSQEASAGFNEQFF.

The J gene is TRBJ1-1, the V gene TRBV2, with 7 nucleotides matching TRBD1. V lost 2 bases to trimming and J lost 1 base; unmatched junction nucleotides: 10. CDR1 and CDR2 from the germline V gene are SNHLY and FYNNEI. The CDR3 extends over 17 amino acids. The CDR3: CASSEFSQGEKNTEAFF. The DNA for the CDR3 is TGTGCCAGCAGTGAATTTTCGCAGGGGGAGAAGAACACTGAAGCTTTCTTT.

The rearrangement uses TRBV6-5 and TRBJ1-2; a weak D match, TRBD1 (5 bases). The germline CDR1 and CDR2 sequences are MNHEY and SVGAGI. The CDR3 length is 14 residues. The germline V and J ends were trimmed by 6 bases and 6 bases, with 17 bases remaining between them. The CDR3 loop reads CASRHGTAGHGYTF. Here the CDR3 DNA reads TGTGCCAGCAGGCACGGGACCGCCGGTCATGGCTACACCTTC.

V and J are TRBV27 and TRBJ2-1; 8 positions agree with TRBD2. The CDR3 sequence is 18 residues long. The germline gives CDR1 MNHEY, CDR2 SMNVEV (reference sequence). Trimming cost V 5 bases and J 3 bases; bases outside gene matches: 15. The CDR3: CASSPPLVAGNNYNEQFF. The CDR3 bases are TGTGCCAGCAGTCCACCCCTAGTAGCGGGAAATAACTACAATGAGCAGTTCTTC.

The gene calls are TRBV29-1 and TRBJ2-5; D remains ambiguous. Germline V gives CDR1 SQVTM, CDR2 ANQGSEA. The CDR3 is made up of 13 amino acids. The V gene lost 6 bases and the J gene lost 2 bases, with 13 bases spanning the gap. CDR3: CSVAPGLQETQYF. DNA of the CDR3: TGCAGCGTCGCCCCTGGATTACAAGAGACCCAGTACTTC.

The chain uses TRBV5-5 and TRBJ1-2, with 7 bases aligning to TRBD1. Looked up from germline, CDR1 is SGHKS and CDR2 is YYEKEE (reference sequence). Trimming took 3 bases from V and 7 from J; bases not matched to a gene: 15. This CDR3 has 16 amino acids. In nucleotides, the CDR3 is TGTGCCAGCAGCTCCAATCCGGGACAGAAAGGGCGTGGCTACACCTTC. Translated, it gives CASSSNPGQKGRGYTF.

V and J are TRBV28 and TRBJ2-3; 14 nucleotides match TRBD2. V shed 6 bases, J shed 5 bases, and the junction held 7 bases outside the gene matches. The CDR3 sequence is 16 residues long. The V gene's germline CDR1 is MDHEN and CDR2 SYDVKM. As DNA, the CDR3 is TGTGCCAGCAGAGAGGGACTAGCGGGGGAGGGAGATACGCAGTATTTT. Protein sequence: CASREGLAGEGDTQYF.

This clonotype was recorded a few times. The rearrangement uses TRBV29-1 and TRBJ2-1; 10 positions agree with TRBD2. Germline CDR1 is SQVTM and CDR2 is ANQGSEA. Trimming removed 3 bases from V and 5 bases from J; junction bases left unmatched: 13. This CDR3 has 17 amino acids. CDR3 loop: CSVDGPGVAGGDNEQFF. CDR3 bases: TGCAGCGTTGATGGCCCGGGGGTAGCGGGAGGAGACAATGAGCAGTTCTTC.

This sequence joins TRBV12-3 or TRBV12-4 and TRBJ2-1, with D tentatively TRBD1 (6 bases). The CDR3 contains 14 residues. Between the trimmed V and J ends, which lost 5 bases and 10 bases, there was a span of 18 bases. The CDR3 nucleotides are TGTGCCAGCAGTGACACGACAGGCTTTTACGAGCAGTTCTTC. Translation gives CASSDTTGFYEQFF.

This chain links TRBV29-1 with TRBJ2-3, with unresolved D. There are 12 residues in the CDR3. Trimming removed 6 bases from V and 5 bases from J, with 12 bases in between. Germline V lookup: CDR1 SQVTM, CDR2 ANQGSEA. CDR3 in amino acids: CSVAREEDTQYF. CDR3 in DNA: TGCAGCGTCGCCCGAGAGGAAGATACGCAGTATTTT.